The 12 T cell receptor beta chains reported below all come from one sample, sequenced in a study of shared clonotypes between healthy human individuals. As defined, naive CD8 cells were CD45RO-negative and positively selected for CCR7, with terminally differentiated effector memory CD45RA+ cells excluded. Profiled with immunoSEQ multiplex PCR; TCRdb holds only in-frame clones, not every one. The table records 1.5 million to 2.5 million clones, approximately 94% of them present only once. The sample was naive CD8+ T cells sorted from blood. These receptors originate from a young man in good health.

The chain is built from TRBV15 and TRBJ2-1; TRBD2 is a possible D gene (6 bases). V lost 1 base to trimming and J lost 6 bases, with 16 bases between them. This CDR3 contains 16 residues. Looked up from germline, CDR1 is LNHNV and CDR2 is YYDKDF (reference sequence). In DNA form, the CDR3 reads TGTGCCACCAGCAGAGTTGGGATGGGGGGATTCAATGAGCAGTTCTTC. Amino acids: CATSRVGMGGFNEQFF.

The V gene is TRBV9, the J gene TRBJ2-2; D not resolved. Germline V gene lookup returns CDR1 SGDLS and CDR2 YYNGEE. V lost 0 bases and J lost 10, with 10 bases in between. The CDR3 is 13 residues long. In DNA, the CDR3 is TGTGCCAGCAGCGTAGAGGTCGCTAAGGAGCTGTTTTTT. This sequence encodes CASSVEVAKELFF.

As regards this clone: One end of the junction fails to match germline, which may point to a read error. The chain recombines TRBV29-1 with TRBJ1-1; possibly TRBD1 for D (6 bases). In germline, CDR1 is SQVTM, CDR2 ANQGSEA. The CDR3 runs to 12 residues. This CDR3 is CSVEGGTAEAFF. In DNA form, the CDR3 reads TGCAGCGTGGAAGGGGGGACGGCTGAAGCTTTCTTT.

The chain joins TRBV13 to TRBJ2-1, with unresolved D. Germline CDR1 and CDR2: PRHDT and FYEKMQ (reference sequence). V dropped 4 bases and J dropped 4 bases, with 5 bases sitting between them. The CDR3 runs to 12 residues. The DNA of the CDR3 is TGTGCCAGCAGCTGGGGATACAATGAGCAGTTCTTC. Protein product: CASSWGYNEQFF.

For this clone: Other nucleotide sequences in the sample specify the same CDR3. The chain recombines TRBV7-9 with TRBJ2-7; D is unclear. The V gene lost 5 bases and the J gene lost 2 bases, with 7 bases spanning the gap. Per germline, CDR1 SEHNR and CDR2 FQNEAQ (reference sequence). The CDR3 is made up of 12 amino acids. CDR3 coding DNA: TGTGCCAGCAGCGGAATACCCTACGAGCAGTACTTC. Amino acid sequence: CASSGIPYEQYF. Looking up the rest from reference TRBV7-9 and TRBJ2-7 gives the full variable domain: DTGVSQNPRHKITKRGQNVTFRCDPISEHNRLYWYRQTLGQGPEFLTYFQNEAQLEKSRLLSDRFSAERPKGSFSTLEIQRTEQGDSAMYLCASSGIPYEQYFGPGTRLTVT.

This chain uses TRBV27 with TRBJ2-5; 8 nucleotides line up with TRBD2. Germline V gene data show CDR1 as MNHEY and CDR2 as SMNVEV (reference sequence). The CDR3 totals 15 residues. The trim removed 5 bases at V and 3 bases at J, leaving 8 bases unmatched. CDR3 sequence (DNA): TGTGCCAGCAGTCCTCGGGGTAGCGGGGAAGAGACCCAGTACTTC. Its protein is CASSPRGSGEETQYF.

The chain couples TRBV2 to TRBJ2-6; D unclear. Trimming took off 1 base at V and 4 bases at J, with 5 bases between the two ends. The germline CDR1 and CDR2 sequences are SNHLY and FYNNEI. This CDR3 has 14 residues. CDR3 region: CASSEGAGANVLTF. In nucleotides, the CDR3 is TGTGCCAGCAGTGAAGGTGCCGGGGCCAACGTCCTGACTTTC.

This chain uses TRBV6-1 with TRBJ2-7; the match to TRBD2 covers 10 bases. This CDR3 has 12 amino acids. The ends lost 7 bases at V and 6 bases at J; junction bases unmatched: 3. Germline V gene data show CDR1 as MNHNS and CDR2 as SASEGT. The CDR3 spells CASTGLAVEQYF. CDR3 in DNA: TGTGCCAGCACCGGACTAGCGGTCGAGCAGTACTTC.

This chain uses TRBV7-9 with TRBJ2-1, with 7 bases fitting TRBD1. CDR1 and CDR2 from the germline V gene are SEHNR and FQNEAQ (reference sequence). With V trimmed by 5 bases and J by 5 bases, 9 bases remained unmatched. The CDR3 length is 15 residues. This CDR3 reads CASSQMTGWDNEQFF. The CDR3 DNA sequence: TGTGCCAGCAGCCAAATGACAGGGTGGGACAATGAGCAGTTCTTC.

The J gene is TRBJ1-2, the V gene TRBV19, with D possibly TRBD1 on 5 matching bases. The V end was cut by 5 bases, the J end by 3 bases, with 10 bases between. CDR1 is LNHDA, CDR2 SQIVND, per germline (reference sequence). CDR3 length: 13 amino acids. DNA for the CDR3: TGTGCCAGTAGTCTCCCCAGGGACTATGGCTACACCTTC. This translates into CASSLPRDYGYTF.

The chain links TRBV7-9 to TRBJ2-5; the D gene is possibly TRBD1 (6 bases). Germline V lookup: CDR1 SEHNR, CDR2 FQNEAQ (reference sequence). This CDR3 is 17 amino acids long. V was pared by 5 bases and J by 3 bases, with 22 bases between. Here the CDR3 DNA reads TGTGCCAGCAGCCCCGCCCCGGGACAAGACCTGAAAGAGACCCAGTACTTC. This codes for CASSPAPGQDLKETQYF.

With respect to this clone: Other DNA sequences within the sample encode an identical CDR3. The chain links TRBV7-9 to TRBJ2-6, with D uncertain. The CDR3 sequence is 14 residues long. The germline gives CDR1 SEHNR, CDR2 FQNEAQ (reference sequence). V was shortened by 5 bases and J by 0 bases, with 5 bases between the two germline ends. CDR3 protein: CASSPTSGANVLTF. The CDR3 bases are TGTGCCAGCAGCCCTACCTCTGGGGCCAACGTCCTGACTTTC.